The source of this T cell receptor beta chain is a study of shared clonotypes between healthy human individuals. The CDR3 has 13 amino acids. V was shortened by 5 bases and J by 1 base, with 8 bases between the two germline ends. The germline gives CDR1 SEHNR, CDR2 FQNEAQ (reference sequence). DNA at approximately 200 ng, tens of thousands of T cell genomes, went into sorted-subset replicate PCRs. In the source study's methods: Filtering differed for immunoSEQ, which gave only junction sequences without quality scores. Libraries were prepared by immunoSEQ multiplex PCR; TCRdb keeps only in-frame clonotypes and omits some of them. For V, J and clone size, that table is used; D and trimming come from the DNA. The sample contains about 2 million clones, 90% to 95% of which appear only once. This clone came up a few times. Distinct nucleotide sequences in the sample also encode this CDR3.

The specimen was naive CD4+ T cells sorted from blood. The subset was: CD45RA+ positively selected. The clonotype was recovered from a young man in good health. This rearrangement joins TRBV7-9 to TRBJ1-1; D may be TRBD1 (6 bases). CDR3 region: CASSAQGNTEAFF. As DNA, the CDR3 is TGTGCCAGCAGCGCACAGGGGAACACTGAAGCTTTCTTT.